Sequencing of this TCR beta chain was carried out in a study of blood T cell repertoires in COVID-19. Across the study: Acute and convalescent COVID-19 specimens originated in the United States, Italy and Spain. Nucleic acid was either cDNA or gDNA, and it came from T cells, B-cell-depleted T cells, or PBMCs.

Germline V gene data show CDR1 as SNHLY and CDR2 as FYNNEI. CDR3 length: 14 residues. V lost 4 bases, J lost 5 bases, and 14 bases lay in between. Original processing notes: Estimation of nucleated cell counts relied on the amplification of reference gene primers. Clones were read by immunoSEQ multiplex PCR, and TCRdb kept only the in-frame ones, dropping some. Clonal size and the V and J genes are those of that table, whereas D and trimming came from the DNA. In the table there are approximately 170,000 clones, around 83% of which are singletons. The rearrangement joins TRBV2 to TRBJ1-2; D gene uncertain. The sequencing input was peripheral blood. The origin of this receptor is a woman older than 75 in a cohort sampled during active or convalescent COVID-19. CDR3 sequence (DNA): TGTGCCAGCAGTGTCCTTGGTAGGCGGTATGGCTACACCTTC. Protein product: CASSVLGRRYGYTF.